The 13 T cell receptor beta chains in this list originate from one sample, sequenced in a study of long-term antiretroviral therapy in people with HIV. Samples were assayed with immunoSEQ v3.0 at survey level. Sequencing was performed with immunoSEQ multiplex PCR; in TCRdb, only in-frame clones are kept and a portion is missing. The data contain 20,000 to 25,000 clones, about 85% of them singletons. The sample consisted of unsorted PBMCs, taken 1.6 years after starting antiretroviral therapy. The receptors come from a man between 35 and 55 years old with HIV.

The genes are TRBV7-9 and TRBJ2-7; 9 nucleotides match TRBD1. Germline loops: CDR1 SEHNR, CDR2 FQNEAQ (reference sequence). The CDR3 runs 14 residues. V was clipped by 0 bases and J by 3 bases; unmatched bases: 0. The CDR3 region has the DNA TGTGCCAGCAGCTTAGCGGGACAGGGCTACGAGCAGTACTTC. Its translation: CASSLAGQGYEQYF.

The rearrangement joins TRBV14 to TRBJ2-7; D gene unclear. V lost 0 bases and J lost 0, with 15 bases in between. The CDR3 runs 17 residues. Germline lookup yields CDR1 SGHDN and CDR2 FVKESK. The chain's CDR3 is CASSQDQVERSSYEQYF. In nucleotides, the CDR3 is TGTGCCAGCAGCCAAGATCAAGTAGAGAGAAGCTCCTACGAGCAGTACTTC.

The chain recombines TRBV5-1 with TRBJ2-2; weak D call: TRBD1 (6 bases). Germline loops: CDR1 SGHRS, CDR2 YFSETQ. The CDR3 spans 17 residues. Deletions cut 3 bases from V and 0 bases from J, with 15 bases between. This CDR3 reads CASSSPLGQTNTGELFF. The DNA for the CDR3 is TGCGCCAGCAGCTCACCCCTCGGACAGACGAACACCGGGGAGCTGTTTTTT.

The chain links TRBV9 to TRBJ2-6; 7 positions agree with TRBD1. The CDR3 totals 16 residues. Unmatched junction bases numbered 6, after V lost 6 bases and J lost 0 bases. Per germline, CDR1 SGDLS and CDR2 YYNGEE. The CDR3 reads CASTGDRLSGANVLTF. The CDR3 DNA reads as TGTGCCAGCACCGGGGACAGACTCTCTGGGGCCAACGTCCTGACTTTC.

CDR3 sequence (DNA): TGTGCCAGCAGTGACGGGGGGATAAATGAGCAGTTCTTC. Residues: CASSDGGINEQFF. This sequence joins TRBV6-4 and TRBJ2-1, with a possible D match to TRBD2 (6 bases). V was cut by 2 bases and J by 7 bases, with 9 bases left in between. CDR3 length: 13 amino acids. The germline V gene encodes CDR1 MRHNA and CDR2 SNTAGT.

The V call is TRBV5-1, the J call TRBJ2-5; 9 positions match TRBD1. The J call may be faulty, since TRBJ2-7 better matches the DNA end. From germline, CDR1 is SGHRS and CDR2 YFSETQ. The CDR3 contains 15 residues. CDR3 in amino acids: CASSLAQGAIDEQYF. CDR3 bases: TGCGCCAGCAGCTTGGCACAGGGGGCGATCGACGAGCAGTACTTC.

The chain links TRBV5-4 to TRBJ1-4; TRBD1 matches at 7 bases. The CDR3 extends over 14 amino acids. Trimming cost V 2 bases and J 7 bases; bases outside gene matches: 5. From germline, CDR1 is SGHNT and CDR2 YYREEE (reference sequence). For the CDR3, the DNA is TGTGCCAGCAGCTTACAGGGGAATGGTGAAAAACTGTTTTTT. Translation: CASSLQGNGEKLFF.

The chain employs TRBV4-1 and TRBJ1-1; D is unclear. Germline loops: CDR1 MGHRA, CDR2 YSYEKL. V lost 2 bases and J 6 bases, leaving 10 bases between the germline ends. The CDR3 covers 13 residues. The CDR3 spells CASSQFGLAEAFF. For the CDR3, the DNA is TGCGCCAGCAGCCAATTCGGGTTGGCTGAAGCTTTCTTT.

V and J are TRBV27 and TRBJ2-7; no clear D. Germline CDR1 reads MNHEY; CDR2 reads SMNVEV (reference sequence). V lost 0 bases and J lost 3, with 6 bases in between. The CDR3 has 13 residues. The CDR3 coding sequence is TGTGCCAGCAGTTTATCGGTGCGCTACGAGCAGTACTTC. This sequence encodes CASSLSVRYEQYF.

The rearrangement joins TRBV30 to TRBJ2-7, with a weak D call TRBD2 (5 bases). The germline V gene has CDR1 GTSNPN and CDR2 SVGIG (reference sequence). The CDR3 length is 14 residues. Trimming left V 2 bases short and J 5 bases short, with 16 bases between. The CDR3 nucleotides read TGTGCCTGGAGTTACAGTAGTAGCGTCAACGAGCAGTACTTC. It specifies CAWSYSSSVNEQYF.

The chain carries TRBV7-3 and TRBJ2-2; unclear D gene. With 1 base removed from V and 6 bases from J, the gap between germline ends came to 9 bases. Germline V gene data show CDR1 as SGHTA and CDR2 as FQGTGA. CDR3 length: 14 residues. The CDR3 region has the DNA TGTGCCAGCAGCTTAAGCGGCAGCCCCGGGGAGCTGTTTTTT. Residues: CASSLSGSPGELFF.

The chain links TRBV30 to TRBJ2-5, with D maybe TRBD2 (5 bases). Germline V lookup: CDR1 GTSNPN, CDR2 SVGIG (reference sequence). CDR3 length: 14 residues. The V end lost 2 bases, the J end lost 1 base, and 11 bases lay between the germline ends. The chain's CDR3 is CAWSSGGSQETQYF. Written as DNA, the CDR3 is TGTGCCTGGAGTAGCGGAGGTTCCCAAGAGACCCAGTACTTC.

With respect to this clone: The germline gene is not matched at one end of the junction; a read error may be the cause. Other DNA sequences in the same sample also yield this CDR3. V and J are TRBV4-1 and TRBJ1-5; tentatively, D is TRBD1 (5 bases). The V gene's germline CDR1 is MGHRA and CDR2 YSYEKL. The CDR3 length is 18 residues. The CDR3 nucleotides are TGCGCCAGCAGCCAAACCGACCAGGGAGGTAGAAGCAATCAGCCCCAACATTTT. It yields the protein CASSQTDQGGRSNQPQHF.